Reported below is one T cell receptor (beta chain). Sequencing used immunoSEQ multiplex PCR; TCRdb keeps in-frame clones, though not all of them. Among roughly 140,000 clones listed, approximately 89% were seen once. Germline V gene data show CDR1 as LGHNT and CDR2 as FRNRAP. The CDR3 has 18 amino acids. V shed 1 base and J 2 bases; nucleotides not matched to a gene: 10. This record belongs to a study of T cell responses to AZD1222 COVID-19 vaccine. The sequence derives from an adult in good health. The chain has TRBV12-5 and TRBJ2-1; 8 bases line up with TRBD2. The starting material was peripheral blood, obtained on day 0 of AZD1222 vaccination. Here the CDR3 DNA reads TGTGCTAGTGGTTTGGACCTCACCAGCGGGAGACCCTACAATGAGCAGTTCTTC. Its translation is CASGLDLTSGRPYNEQFF.